Reported below is one T cell receptor beta chain. What it recognizes is unknown. The limits of the CDR3 on the DNA are not certain, so only TCRdb's listed CDR3 is given. CDR1 is GTSNPN and CDR2 is SVGIG in the germline V gene (reference sequence). The CDR3 comprises 14 residues, both ends counted. The entry originates in a study of CD4 T cells in relation to SARS-CoV-2 and coronaviruses. Study-wide context: After roughly ten days of antigen culture, PBMC TCR beta CDR3s were sequenced.

The data were produced by immunoSEQ multiplex PCR, yet TCRdb's version contains in-frame clones alone and is incomplete. The sample carries 27,000 or so clones, about two thirds recorded once. Study results and limitations: In around 60% of donors, memory CD4+ clonotypes crossrecognized SARS-CoV-2 and at least one common cold coronavirus spike.

Unexposed donor CD4+ T cells date from about 2011-2018, before the COVID-19 pandemic. CD4+ T cells were isolated from the cells after around eleven days of culture. Unexposed-donor CD4+ T cells were probed with SARS-CoV-2 S/N and four cold-coronavirus spikes, cells permitting. Sequencing was performed on CD4+ T cells from PBMCs, cultured in vitro. This TCR was sampled from a human donor in good health. This chain links TRBV30 with TRBJ2-2; TRBD2, the table's D call, lacks a check against the DNA. CDR3 protein: CAWSVYFGAGELFF.